The rows below give T cell receptor beta chains drawn from one sample of a study of regulatory T cells in long-lasting Graves disease. MiXCR was run by TCRdb on the multiplex PCR reads, yielding one entry per CDR3 protein. This table has about 470,000 distinct CDR3 sequences, about 16% appearing once. These data also formed part of another study, on T cells in Graves' hyperthyroidism and ophthalmopathy.

The starting material was peripheral blood mononuclear cells (PBMCs), obtained at new diagnosis, from a patient treated with antithyroid drugs. The receptor source for this set is a man in his forties with Graves disease. Both conserved end residues are part of each CDR3. The order of the fields is J gene, clone size, V gene, D gene, CDR3 length, CDR3 DNA, CDR3 protein. D genes are given only for firm matches. Clone size, where shown, is once, few, many, or a class for clones that have expanded.

J: TRBJ2-5; size: many; V: TRBV7-3; D: TRBD1; length: 12; DNA: TGTGCCAGCAGCTTCCGACAGGGGGCCCAGTACTTC; CDR3: CASSFRQGAQYF
J: TRBJ1-5; size: many; V: TRBV2; D: TRBD1; length: 14; DNA: TGTGCCAGCAGTGAAGGGCAGGGGGCAAGAACCCAGCATTTT; CDR3: CASSEGQGARTQHF
J: TRBJ1-1; size: many; V: TRBV10-3; D: NA; length: 12; DNA: TGTGCCATCAGTGAAGATAATCTAAAAGCTTTCTTT; CDR3: CAISEDNLKAFF
J: TRBJ2-7; size: NA; V: TRBV12-5; D: TRBD1; length: 13; DNA: TGTGCTAGTGTGGGACAGTCAACCTACGAGCAGTACTTC; CDR3: CASVGQSTYEQYF
J: TRBJ1-4; size: NA; V: TRBV6-1; D: NA; length: 11; DNA: TGTGCCAGCAGTGCGGGGGAAAAACTGTTTTTT; CDR3: CASSAGEKLFF
J: TRBJ1-1; size: many; V: TRBV5-1; D: NA; length: 14; DNA: TGCGCCAGCAGCGCAGGACAGCAGAACACTGAAGCTTTCTTT; CDR3: CASSAGQQNTEAFF
J: TRBJ2-1; size: many; V: TRBV7-9; D: TRBD2; length: 15; DNA: TGTGCCAGCAGGCGTGGGACTAGCGGCCCCAATGAGCAGTTCTTC; CDR3: CASRRGTSGPNEQFF
J: TRBJ2-5; size: NA; V: TRBV28; D: TRBD1; length: 15; DNA: TGTGCCAGCAGTTTCCGGGACAGGGGAGTCGAGACCCGGTACTTC; CDR3: CASSFRDRGVETRYF
J: TRBJ2-3; size: NA; V: TRBV12-5; D: NA; length: 16; DNA: TGTGCTAGTGGTTTGGTACTTGGGGCCGACACAGATACGCAGTATTTT; CDR3: CASGLVLGADTDTQYF
J: TRBJ1-2; size: NA; V: TRBV6-4; D: NA; length: 13; DNA: TGTGCCAGCAGTTACATGGCTGGCTATGGCTACACCTTC; CDR3: CASSYMAGYGYTF
J: TRBJ1-2; size: few; V: TRBV3-1; D: TRBD1; length: 18; DNA: TGTGCCAGCAGCCAAGAAGGTACAGGGGGGCGACCGCCTTATGGCTACACCTTC; CDR3: CASSQEGTGGRPPYGYTF
J: TRBJ2-1; size: NA; V: TRBV9; D: NA; length: 15; DNA: TGTGCCAGCAGCGTAGCGGAAGGCAGGGGTGGTGAGCAGTTCTTC; CDR3: CASSVAEGRGGEQFF
J: TRBJ1-2; size: many; V: TRBV28; D: NA; length: 12; DNA: TGTGCCACACAACAGGGAGTGCGCGGCTACACCTTC; CDR3: CATQQGVRGYTF
J: TRBJ1-3; size: few; V: TRBV5-1; D: NA; length: 18; DNA: TGCGCCAGCAGCTCGGGCGGACAGACGACCTTCTCTGGAAACACCATATATTTT; CDR3: CASSSGGQTTFSGNTIYF
J: TRBJ1-6; size: few; V: TRBV24-1; D: NA; length: 18; DNA: TGTGCCACCAGTGATTTAGGGACCACGACAGTCTATAATTCACCCCTCCACTTT; CDR3: CATSDLGTTTVYNSPLHF
J: TRBJ2-2; size: few; V: TRBV5-6; D: NA; length: 15; DNA: TGTGCCAGCACCCTTCGAAGGCGAAACACCGGGGAGCTGTTTTTT; CDR3: CASTLRRRNTGELFF
J: TRBJ2-7; size: many; V: TRBV2; D: NA; length: 14; DNA: TGTGCCAGCAGTGTGAGTGGCCTATTATTACTACTCTCATTC; CDR3: CASSVSGLLLLLSF
J: TRBJ2-3; size: many; V: TRBV30; D: NA; length: 12; DNA: TGTGCCTGGAGTGTAAGGGGCGATACGCAGTATTTT; CDR3: CAWSVRGDTQYF
J: TRBJ1-2; size: few; V: TRBV5-4; D: NA; length: 15; DNA: TGTGCCAGCAGCTTGGCCGGGGACGGAGCCTATGGCTACACCTTC; CDR3: CASSLAGDGAYGYTF
J: TRBJ2-3; size: many; V: TRBV7-8; D: NA; length: 14; DNA: TGTGCCAGCAGCTTGTTTAGGTACACAGATACGCAGTATTTT; CDR3: CASSLFRYTDTQYF
J: TRBJ2-1; size: NA; V: TRBV3-1; D: NA; length: 17; DNA: TGTGCCAGCAGCCGGGGTATTAAGGGGAGCTCCTACAATGAGCAGTTCTTC; CDR3: CASSRGIKGSSYNEQFF
J: TRBJ1-4; size: few; V: TRBV7-8; D: TRBD1; length: 15; DNA: TGTGCCAGCAGCTACCGGACAGGGAAGGAAGAAAAACTGTTTTTT; CDR3: CASSYRTGKEEKLFF
J: TRBJ2-1; size: many; V: TRBV10-3; D: TRBD2; length: 15; DNA: TGTGCCATCAGTGGGGGCGGGAGCTCCTACAATGAGCAGTTCTTC; CDR3: CAISGGGSSYNEQFF
J: TRBJ2-2; size: many; V: TRBV2; D: NA; length: 13; DNA: TGTGCCAGCAGTAAGCGAGAAGCCGGGGAGCTGTTTTTT; CDR3: CASSKREAGELFF
J: TRBJ1-1; size: few; V: TRBV28; D: NA; length: 14; DNA: TGTGCCAGCAGCTCACAGGGTTGGGGCACTGAAGCTTTCTTT; CDR3: CASSSQGWGTEAFF
J: TRBJ1-1; size: many; V: TRBV2; D: NA; length: 14; DNA: TGTGCCAGCAGTGCGAATGGGGGGGGGACTGAAGCTTTCTTT; CDR3: CASSANGGGTEAFF